This section outlines one T cell receptor (beta chain) sequence together with its context. Its target is not known. This entry is derived from a study of cytomegalovirus exposure and HLA in healthy donors. Study findings and constraints: Reportedly, HLA-A and HLA-B alleles of most subjects were accurately predicted from TCR beta.

The germline V and J ends were trimmed by 4 bases and 8 bases, with 27 bases remaining between them. This CDR3 has 17 amino acids. The germline gives CDR1 SGHRS, CDR2 YFSETQ. PCR employed 60 Vbeta and 13 Jbeta primers. TCRdb's copy holds only in-frame clones and misses some; the assay was immunoSEQ multiplex PCR. Here the sample spans about 210,000 clones, around 87% being singletons. The sequencing sample was made of PBMCs. This clonotype was sampled from a boy between 2 and 10 years old in good health and CMV-seronegative. The rearrangement joins TRBV5-1 to TRBJ1-2, with TRBD1 as a possible D gene (5 bases). The CDR3 spells CASSVQIPGVGPAGYTF. CDR3 nucleotides: TGCGCCAGCAGCGTACAAATCCCGGGGGTAGGCCCGGCCGGCTACACCTTC.